The sequence of this T cell receptor (beta chain) was determined in a study of cytomegalovirus exposure and HLA in healthy donors. The germline V and J ends were trimmed by 3 bases and 11 bases, with 14 bases remaining between them. Germline CDR1 ENHRY, CDR2 SYGVKD. This CDR3 region has 14 residues. The PCR ran on 60 Vbeta and 13 Jbeta primers. Assay: immunoSEQ multiplex PCR; the TCRdb copy retains only in-frame clones and omits some. The sample shows some 140,000 clones, 60% to 85% of them seen only once. The chain uses TRBV10-3 and TRBJ1-6; no clear D. This sequence originates from a woman between 35 and 50 years old in good health and CMV-seronegative. The sequenced sample consisted of PBMCs. The CDR3 nucleotides are TGTGCCATCAGTGATCCCCATCCCGGGACACCCCTCCACTTT. Protein product: CAISDPHPGTPLHF.